What follows are 10 T cell receptor beta chains derived from one specimen sequenced in a study of T cells after yellow fever vaccination (dated by TCRdb to the late 2010s). The sample's treatment or condition label, in plain terms: live attenuated yellow fever vaccine strain. The library was generated by 5' RACE. This sample was sequenced with an Illumina HiSeq 2500. Through fastp at Q25 and MiXCR, TCRdb rebuilt clones from the public reads, retaining in-frame beta chains. Rows are combined by CDR3 protein, so each entry shows the most common genes and DNA. This sample holds hundreds of thousands of distinct CDR3 sequences; about 13% were observed only once. The top ten clonotypes cover over 13% of the sample. Specimen: PBMCs, collected on the day of the yellow fever booster vaccination. The receptors derive from a man aged 25 to 40 who received the YFV17D yellow fever vaccine.

This sequence joins TRBV7-2 and TRBJ2-5, with a weak D call TRBD1 (5 bases). This CDR3 spans 14 amino acids. The germline V and J ends were trimmed by 1 base and 5 bases, with 11 bases remaining between them. CDR1 SGHTA and CDR2 FQGNSA come from the germline V gene. The CDR3 DNA follows: TGTGCCAGCAGCTTAGTTCTTCAGGGCGAGACCCAGTACTTC. It encodes CASSLVLQGETQYF.

This clonotype was detected only a few times. V gene TRBV25-1 combines with J gene TRBJ1-5, with D tentatively TRBD1 (6 bases). The CDR3 has 14 amino acids. The V gene's germline CDR1 is MGHDK and CDR2 SYGVNS. V was clipped by 7 bases and J by 1 base, with 11 bases between them. The CDR3 DNA sequence: TGTGCCAGCACTCCAGGGGACAGCAATCAGCCCCAGCATTTT. Amino acid sequence: CASTPGDSNQPQHF.

This clonotype has a count of ten or more. The V gene is TRBV29-1, the J gene TRBJ2-3; possible D gene TRBD1, 5 bases. The germline CDR1 and CDR2 sequences are SQVTM and ANQGSEA. The CDR3 totals 14 residues. Trimming cost V 0 bases and J 1 base, with 8 bases left between them. CDR3 region: CSVEDGAGTDTQYF. In DNA form, the CDR3 reads TGCAGCGTTGAAGATGGGGCGGGCACAGATACGCAGTATTTT.

This clonotype has only a few counts. One end of the junction does not line up with germline, which may come from a read error. The rearrangement links TRBV7-7 to TRBJ2-2; TRBD2 matches at 11 bases. Germline assignment: CDR1 SSHAT and CDR2 FNYEAQ (reference sequence). The CDR3 covers 16 residues. This CDR3 reads CASSLGTSGLWGELFF. DNA for the CDR3: TGTGCTAGCAGCTTGGGGACTAGCGGACTTTGGGGGGAGCTGTTTTTT.

This clonotype was observed at least ten times. V usage is TRBV7-2 and J usage is TRBJ1-1; D perhaps matches TRBD1 (5 bases). Trimming removed 6 bases at V and 1 base at J, with 12 bases between. This CDR3 is 14 amino acids long. The germline V gene has CDR1 SGHTA and CDR2 FQGNSA. The CDR3 DNA reads TGTGCCAGCAGTATAAGGGGTCCGAACACTGAAGCTTTCTTT. This encodes CASSIRGPNTEAFF.

This clonotype has a handful of counts. This chain uses TRBV5-1 with TRBJ2-2; TRBD2 aligns across 8 bases. Germline V lookup: CDR1 SGHRS, CDR2 YFSETQ. With V trimmed by 4 bases and J by 6 bases, 11 bases remained unmatched. This CDR3 has 16 residues. CDR3 bases: TGCGCCAGCAGCCCGACGACTAGCGTTGACCCCGGGGAGCTGTTTTTT. Its protein is CASSPTTSVDPGELFF.

V gene TRBV28 combines with J gene TRBJ1-3; no clear D. CDR3 length: 14 residues. Trimming cost V 4 bases and J 5 bases, with 12 bases left between them. Germline CDR1 MDHEN, CDR2 SYDVKM. CDR3 amino acids: CASSSGPKRNTIYF. CDR3 nucleotides: TGTGCCAGCAGTTCTGGCCCGAAGAGAAACACCATATATTTT.

This clonotype occurred a few times. V is TRBV7-2 and J is TRBJ2-1; D call uncertain. Per the germline V gene, CDR1 is SGHTA and CDR2 is FQGNSA. The CDR3 sequence is 12 residues long. V dropped 2 bases and J dropped 11 bases, with 10 bases sitting between them. Written as DNA, the CDR3 is TGTGCCAGCAGCTTAATGATTCACAAGCAGTTCTTC. This encodes CASSLMIHKQFF.

As regards this clonotype: A read error is likely, as this CDR3 ends without the conserved phenylalanine or tryptophan. The chain carries TRBV5-1 and TRBJ1-1; 7 bases map to TRBD1. V shed 4 bases, J shed 5 bases, and the junction held 8 bases outside the gene matches. This CDR3 has 14 residues. Germline CDR1 and CDR2: SGHRS and YFSETQ. CDR3 region: CASSLQGGGTEAFL. DNA for the CDR3: TGCGCCAGCAGCCTGCAGGGGGGTGGTACTGAAGCTTTCCTT.

CDR3 amino acids: CASRESRETQYF. CDR3 DNA: TGTGCCAGCAGGGAGAGTAGGGAGACCCAGTACTTC. The V gene is TRBV7-9, the J gene TRBJ2-5; D is unresolved. The length of the CDR3 is 12 residues. V was pared by 6 bases and J by 5 bases, with 10 bases between. Germline V gives CDR1 SEHNR, CDR2 FQNEAQ (reference sequence).